This section outlines one TCR beta chain sequence together with its context. The antigen is undetermined. These data originate in a study of human T cells and chemical hapten exposure. Study background: The study sensitized with 2% DPC on a roughly 2 cm by roughly 2 cm patch of upper inner arm skin. Study results and caveats: PT1 expanded TCR counts and patch test score were linked, and their correlation was positive.

V dropped 5 bases and J dropped 1; count of bases not matched to a gene: 12. CDR1 and CDR2 from the germline V gene are DFQATT and SNEGSKA (reference sequence). The CDR3 has 16 residues. What the library attached to individual cDNA molecules were unique molecular identifiers. Each CDR3 protein gets one entry after TCRdb re-called the RACE reads with MiXCR. The data show roughly 97,000 distinct CDR3 sequences, with about 28% seen just once and 10% held by the top ten. Regarding time point: patch test 3, about 24 weeks after DPC sensitization. Indicated treatment: therapeutic diphenylcyclopropenone sensitization with weekly scalp DPC.

Sequenced material: whole blood, taken in connection with sensitization to the hapten diphenylcyclopropenone (DPC). The receptor's source is a middle-aged man with alopecia areata. Some clones in this sample may be carry-over from other donors' samples. This chain joins TRBV20-1 and TRBJ2-3, with 7 bases that match TRBD1. Here the CDR3 reads CSAARTGGLGTDTQYF. The CDR3, as DNA: TGCAGTGCTGCCCGGACAGGAGGATTGGGCACAGATACGCAGTATTTT.